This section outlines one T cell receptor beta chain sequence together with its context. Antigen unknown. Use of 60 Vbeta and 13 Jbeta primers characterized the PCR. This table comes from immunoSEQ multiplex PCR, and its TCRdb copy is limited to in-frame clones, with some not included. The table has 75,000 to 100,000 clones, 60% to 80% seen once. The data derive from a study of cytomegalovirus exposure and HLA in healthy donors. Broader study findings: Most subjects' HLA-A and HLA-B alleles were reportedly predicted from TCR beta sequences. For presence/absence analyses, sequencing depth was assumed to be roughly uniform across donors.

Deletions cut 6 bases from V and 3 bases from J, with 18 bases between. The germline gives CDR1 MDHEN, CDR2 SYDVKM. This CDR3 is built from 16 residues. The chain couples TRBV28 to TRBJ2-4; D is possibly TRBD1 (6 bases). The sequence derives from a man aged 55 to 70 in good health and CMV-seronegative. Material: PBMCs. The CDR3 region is CASRPPGASDKNIQYF. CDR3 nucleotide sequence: TGTGCCAGCAGGCCCCCAGGGGCATCGGACAAAAACATTCAGTACTTC.